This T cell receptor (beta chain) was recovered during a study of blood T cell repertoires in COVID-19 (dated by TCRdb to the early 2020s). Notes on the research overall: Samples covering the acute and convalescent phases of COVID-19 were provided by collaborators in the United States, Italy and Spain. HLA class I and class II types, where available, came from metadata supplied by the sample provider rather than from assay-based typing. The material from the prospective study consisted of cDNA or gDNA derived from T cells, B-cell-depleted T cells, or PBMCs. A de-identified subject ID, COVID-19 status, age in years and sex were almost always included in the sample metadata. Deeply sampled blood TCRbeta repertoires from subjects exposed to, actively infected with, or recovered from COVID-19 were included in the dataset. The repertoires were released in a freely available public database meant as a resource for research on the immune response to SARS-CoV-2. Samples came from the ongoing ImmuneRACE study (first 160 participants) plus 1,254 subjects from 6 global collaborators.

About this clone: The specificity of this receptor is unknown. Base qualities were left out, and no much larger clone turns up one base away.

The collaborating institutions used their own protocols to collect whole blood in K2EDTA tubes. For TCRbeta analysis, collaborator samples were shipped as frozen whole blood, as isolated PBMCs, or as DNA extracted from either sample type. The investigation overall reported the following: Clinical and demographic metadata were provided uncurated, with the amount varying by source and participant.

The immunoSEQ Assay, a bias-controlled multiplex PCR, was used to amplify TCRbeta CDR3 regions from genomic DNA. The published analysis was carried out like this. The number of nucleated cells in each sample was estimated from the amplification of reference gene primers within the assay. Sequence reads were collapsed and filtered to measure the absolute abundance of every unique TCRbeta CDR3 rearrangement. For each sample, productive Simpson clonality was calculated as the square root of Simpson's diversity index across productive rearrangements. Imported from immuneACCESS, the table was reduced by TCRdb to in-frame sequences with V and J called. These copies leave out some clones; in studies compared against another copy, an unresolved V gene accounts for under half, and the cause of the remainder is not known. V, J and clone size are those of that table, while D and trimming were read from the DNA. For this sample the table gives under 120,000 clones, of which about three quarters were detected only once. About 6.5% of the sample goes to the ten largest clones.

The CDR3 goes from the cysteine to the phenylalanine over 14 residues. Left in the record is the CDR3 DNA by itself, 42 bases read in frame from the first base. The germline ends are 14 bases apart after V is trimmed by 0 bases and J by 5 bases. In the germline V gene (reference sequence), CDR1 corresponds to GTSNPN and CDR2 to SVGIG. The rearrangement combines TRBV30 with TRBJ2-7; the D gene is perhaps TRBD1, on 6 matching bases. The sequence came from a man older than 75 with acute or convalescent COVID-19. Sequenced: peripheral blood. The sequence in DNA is TGTGCCTGGAGTGTCGGGCAGGGGAAGAACGAGCAGTACTTC. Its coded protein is CAWSVGQGKNEQYF.